A single T cell receptor beta chain is shown here with its context. Its binding antigen is unknown. The input lacks base qualities; no much larger clone sits a single base away. This entry is derived from a study of T cells in Graves' hyperthyroidism and ophthalmopathy (dated by TCRdb to between 2018 and 2021). About the investigation overall: Peripheral blood samples were taken at the time of initial diagnosis, prior to any treatment. After sampling, hyperthyroidism patients received methimazole starting at 30 mg daily, and ophthalmopathy patients received high-dose intravenous methylprednisolone. TCR V-J signatures able to tell the groups apart were searched for in a discovery cohort of 100 patients, of whom over 40 had Graves' ophthalmopathy and more than 55 had stable Graves' hyperthyroidism. An independent validation cohort of around 19 hyperthyroidism patients and 15 or so patients who later progressed to ophthalmopathy tested prospective prediction of ophthalmopathy. The paper describes TCR Vbeta CDR3 sequencing of 120 to 150 peripheral blood samples, made up of 43 ophthalmopathy patients, around 73 hyperthyroidism patients and some 17 progressor patients. The approximately 95 discovery patients were divided at random into training and test sets in a 7:3 ratio. Thyroid tissue and blood T-cell repertoires from roughly six Graves' hyperthyroidism patients were also compared in the study. Overall study outcomes, separate from this receptor: In validation, the model predicted progression to ophthalmopathy a median of around 6.5 months before onset, with approximately 70% sensitivity and nearly 75% specificity. No statistical method was used to fix the sample size in advance, and group allocation was not hidden from the investigators. Ophthalmopathy was separated from stable hyperthyroidism by a 13 V-J signature model, with about 86% sensitivity and approximately 84% specificity obtained in cross-validation and 80%/75% obtained in testing. Blood samples also contained most of the expanded thyroid clonotypes (frequency above 0.001), which suggests that blood repertoires may reflect thyroid immune responses.

Stable Graves' hyperthyroidism was defined as no progression to ophthalmopathy during 18 months of follow-up. The hyperthyroidism patients were between 18 and 65 years old and newly diagnosed, with a disease duration of less than 2 months. Patients with uncontrolled infections, other autoimmune diseases, pregnancy or lactation were excluded. Clinical symptoms, serum thyroxine and TRAb, thyroid ultrasound, and orbital computed tomography formed the basis for the diagnoses. Ficoll-Paque density gradient centrifugation was used to isolate PBMCs from about 9.4 ml of fresh peripheral blood. Total RNA was extracted using Trizol reagent, and RNA quality was assessed on an Agilent 2100 Bioanalyzer. The TCR beta CDR3 regions were amplified from RNA transcripts. The TCR CDR3 was subjected to a first round of RT-PCR using the HTBI primer set and the Qiagen OneStep RT-PCR kit. Libraries were constructed in a second round of multiplex PCR, after which size selection and purification were performed. The libraries were sequenced on an Illumina HiSeq2000 using paired-end 100 bp reads. In the original analysis: SOAPnuke was used to process the raw data, removing reads that contained adapters or uncalled bases, had a mean Phred below 15, or lacked an exact match to the constant primer or identifier. High-quality paired reads were merged using COPE v1.2.5, and each unique nucleotide sequence was defined as a clonotype. MiTCR v1.1 was used to align clonotypes to the IMGT TRBV, TRBD and TRBJ reference segments. The analysis was restricted to V-J combinations with a frequency above 0.0001, which together covered 99.2% of the repertoires. A TCS score was defined as the ratio between F50 (clonal expansion) and ExV (chaos), using BLOSUM62-based TCRdist between CDR3 peptides within each V-J. Welch's t-statistics and random forest reduced 500 to 650 V-J features to under 15, which were used in a naive Bayes classifier (R e1071). TCRdb handled the public reads itself, with Q25 trimming in fastp and clone calling in MiXCR, and kept productive beta chains. Merged by CDR3 protein, the rows form single entries marked with the most common genes and DNA. Here the V and J calls rest on TCRdb's processing, not on the authors' analysis. The sample table shows around 690,000 distinct CDR3 sequences, and approximately 15% are seen once. Jointly, the top ten make up about 16% of the sample.

From cysteine to phenylalanine, the CDR3 is 20 amino acids long. Only the CDR3 DNA stays, 60 bases, in frame from base 1. Germline trimming amounts to 1 base on V and 0 bases on J, with 7 as the count of junction bases outside the gene matches. Via the germline V gene, CDR1 is SGHVS and CDR2 FNYEAQ. The sample consisted of blood. The TCR originated in a man aged 45 to 65 with Graves' hyperthyroidism. The V gene is TRBV7-6 and the J gene is TRBJ2-6; 12 of the junction bases match TRBD2. This receptor has the CDR3 CASSLVGLAGASSGANVLTF. The DNA sequence is given as TGTGCCAGCAGCTTAGTGGGACTAGCGGGCGCAAGCTCTGGGGCCAACGTCCTGACTTTC.